This T cell receptor beta chain was obtained from a study of T-cell memory formation after mild COVID-19 (dated by TCRdb to 2020 to 2023). Background on the whole study: Most TCR sequence clusters were specific to one of the two donors. In a couple of donors, T-cell clones that expanded and contracted after mild COVID-19 were followed by sequencing TCRalpha and TCRbeta repertoires longitudinally. The cohort was made up of two young adult volunteers, one female and one male, who were previously healthy. The research as a whole found: SARS-CoV-2 specificity of the second-wave clones peaking on day 37 was not confirmed. The detection of some responding clones in pre-infection memory suggests that pre-existing cross-reactive memory T cells joined the SARS-CoV-2 response. Clones contracting from day 15 to 85 had balanced CD4/CD8 phenotypes, while a second wave expanding from day 15 to 37 was biased towards CD4+. Only a couple of mild cases were covered by the study, and larger cohorts that include severe cases with pre-infection samples were considered necessary. Contracting CD4+ clones were located mainly in the CM and EM memory subsets, whereas CD8+ clones were found to be enriched in EMRA.

Trimming costs V 6 bases and J 0 bases, and their ends lie 15 bases apart. The CDR3 runs 15 amino acids, cysteine and phenylalanine included. Just the 45-base CDR3 DNA is kept, in frame starting at base 1. For CDR1 and CDR2, the germline V gene lists WSHSY and SAAADI. Ficoll-Paque density gradient centrifugation was the method used to isolate PBMCs. TCRdb lists the instrument as Illumina NovaSeq 6000. Using 5'RACE with constant-segment primers, TCRalpha and TCRbeta cDNA libraries were constructed, with sample barcodes and unique molecular identifiers added in the process. Trizol reagent was used to extract RNA from every sample. Libraries were amplified in two PCR steps, with a second sample barcode and Illumina TruSeq adapters added in the second step. Sequencing of libraries was performed on an Illumina NovaSeq with 2 x 150 bp paired-end reads. Per the authors' processing: Demultiplexing of reads and collapsing into UMI-guided consensus sequences were performed with migec v1.2.7. Using mixcr v2.1.11, the UMI consensuses were aligned to TRA and TRB V and J templates and assembled into clonotypes. Clonotypes were classified as expanded or contracted when called significant by both edgeR and NoisET, with noise models trained on biological replicates. For edgeR calls, a false discovery rate-adjusted p below 0.01 and a log2 fold-change threshold of 1 were applied. As an exploratory analysis of dynamics, max-normalized trajectories of the 1000 most abundant clonotypes were examined with PCA combined with hierarchical clustering. Separately sequenced CD4+ and CD8+ repertoires were used to assign the CD4 or CD8 phenotype of responding clones. The public reads were reprocessed in TCRdb via fastp at Q25 and MiXCR, keeping in-frame beta chains. When rows share a CDR3 protein, they turn into one entry using the most common DNA and genes. The V and J calls were determined by TCRdb, not by the authors. Within this sample are roughly 450,000 distinct CDR3 sequences, with approximately 19% of them counted one time only. Roughly 21% of the sample comes from the top ten.

Concerning this clonotype itself: Its antigen target is currently unknown. Per-nucleotide qualities are absent, and no much larger clonotype sits a single base away.

The specimen sequenced was PBMCs or a T cell subset sorted from them (not recorded which). The sequence links TRBV10-2 to TRBJ2-7; TRBD2 might be the D gene, on 5 matching bases. The source is a man in his late teens or twenties who had mild COVID-19 (a few samples of this study predate the infection). The sample titles of this study are shuffled in the database, so cell type and time point are left out; the donor was told from shared clones. Read as DNA, the sequence is TGCGCCAGCAGGGACCCCGGGGTCCTCTCCTACGAGCAGTACTTC. This translates into CASRDPGVLSYEQYF.